The 11 T cell receptor beta chains below all came from one sample that was sequenced in a study of blood T cell repertoires in COVID-19. Assay used: immunoSEQ multiplex PCR; TCRdb lists only in-frame clones, some missing. The sample holds around 70,000 clones, roughly nine tenths seen once. Sequenced input: peripheral blood. These receptors originate from a human donor in a cohort sampled during active COVID-19.

The chain has TRBV9 and TRBJ2-2; TRBD2 might be the D (6 bases). The germline CDR1 and CDR2 sequences are SGDLS and YYNGEE. CDR3 length equals 15 residues. The V and J ends lost 4 bases and 4 bases respectively, with 14 bases between them. CDR3 in amino acids: CASSMLGGGTGELFF. CDR3 coding DNA: TGTGCCAGCAGCATGTTGGGGGGAGGCACCGGGGAGCTGTTTTTT.

This chain connects TRBV27 to TRBJ2-1; D is unclear. Germline CDR1 MNHEY, CDR2 SMNVEV (reference sequence). Trimming shortened V by 3 bases and J by 4 bases, and 10 bases separated the two germline ends. The CDR3 is 14 amino acids. As DNA, the CDR3 is TGTGCCAGCAGTTTGACCGCAGGTTACAATGAGCAGTTCTTC. Amino acids: CASSLTAGYNEQFF.

This clone was counted once. The rearrangement uses TRBV5-1 and TRBJ2-3; 10 nucleotides line up with TRBD1. The CDR3 is made up of 16 amino acids. V lost 1 base to trimming and J lost 3 bases; unmatched junction nucleotides: 5. CDR1 is SGHRS, CDR2 YFSETQ, per germline. CDR3 residues: CASSLTPGQGTDTQYF. The DNA for the CDR3 is TGCGCCAGCAGCTTGACCCCGGGACAGGGGACAGATACGCAGTATTTT.

The V call is TRBV7-9, the J call TRBJ2-1; D is uncertain. CDR1 and CDR2 from the germline V gene are SEHNR and FQNEAQ (reference sequence). Trimming removed 4 bases from V and 4 bases from J, with 11 bases in between. The CDR3 loop spans 14 amino acids. The CDR3 spells CASSSPRGYNEQFF. Here the CDR3 DNA reads TGTGCCAGCAGCTCTCCGCGAGGTTACAATGAGCAGTTCTTC.

The J gene is TRBJ2-3, the V gene TRBV9, with D perhaps matching TRBD2 (5 bases). The V gene's germline CDR1 is SGDLS and CDR2 YYNGEE. V dropped 0 bases and J dropped 2 bases, with 10 bases sitting between them. The CDR3 length is 15 residues. The CDR3 nucleotides are TGTGCCAGCAGCGTAGGTCCTAGCTTCACAGATACGCAGTATTTT. Translated, it gives CASSVGPSFTDTQYF.

This chain uses TRBV7-3 with TRBJ1-1; D gene ambiguous. V lost 1 base and J 0 bases, leaving 9 bases between the germline ends. In germline, CDR1 is SGHTA, CDR2 FQGTGA. There are 15 residues in the CDR3. CDR3 protein: CASSLSPTVNTEAFF. The DNA for the CDR3 is TGTGCCAGCAGCTTAAGCCCAACTGTGAACACTGAAGCTTTCTTT. Complete variable domain (other parts from reference TRBV7-3 and TRBJ1-1): GAGVSQTPSNKVTEKGKYVELRCDPISGHTALYWYRQSLGQGPEFLIYFQGTGAADDSGLPNDRFFAVRPEGSVSTLKIQRTERGDSAVYLCASSLSPTVNTEAFFGQGTRLTVV.

The V call is TRBV6-2 or TRBV6-3, the J call TRBJ2-2, with a weak D call TRBD1 (5 bases). V was shortened by 2 bases and J by 7 bases, with 14 bases between the two germline ends. The CDR3 runs to 15 residues. Germline lookup yields CDR1 MNHEY and CDR2 SVGEGT. The CDR3 DNA sequence: TGTGCCAGCAGTTACGCGGCCAGGGAAGACGGGGAGCTGTTTTTT. This sequence encodes CASSYAAREDGELFF.

The chain is built from TRBV13 and TRBJ2-2, with a possible D match to TRBD1 (5 bases). Trimming removed 5 bases at V and 5 bases at J, with 15 bases between. The germline gives CDR1 PRHDT, CDR2 FYEKMQ (reference sequence). The CDR3 contains 15 residues. This chain's CDR3 is CASSEAGKGTGELFF. In nucleotides, the CDR3 is TGTGCCAGCAGCGAAGCTGGAAAGGGGACCGGGGAGCTGTTTTTT.

The chain uses TRBV15 and TRBJ2-7, with D hard to call. CDR1 is LNHNV and CDR2 is YYDKDF in the germline V gene (reference sequence). Trimming cost V 1 base and J 0 bases, with 13 bases left between them. The CDR3 length is 16 residues. The CDR3 here is CATSRVLHASSYEQYF. The DNA of the CDR3 is TGTGCCACCAGCAGAGTGTTGCACGCTAGCTCCTACGAGCAGTACTTC. The whole variable domain, filled in from reference TRBV15 and TRBJ2-7, reads DAMVIQNPRYQVTQFGKPVTLSCSQTLNHNVMYWYQQKSSQAPKLLFHYYDKDFNNEADTPDNFQSRRPNTSFCFLDIRSPGLGDTAMYLCATSRVLHASSYEQYFGPGTRLTVT.

The CDR3 bases are TGTGCCAGCAGCCATAGCAGCGTGGGTAGAAGAGATACGCAGTATTTT. This translates into CASSHSSVGRRDTQYF. The gene calls are TRBV3-1 (or the pseudogene TRBV3-2) and TRBJ2-3; D call uncertain. V lost 3 bases and J lost 5, with 18 bases in between. The CDR3 totals 16 residues. Germline-derived CDR1 and CDR2 are LGHDT and YNNKEL (reference sequence).

The chain employs TRBV24-1 and TRBJ2-7; 12 bases map to TRBD1. With V trimmed by 6 bases and J by 7 bases, 9 bases remained unmatched. CDR1 KGHDR and CDR2 SFDVKD come from the germline V gene. The CDR3 has 15 amino acids. The CDR3 reads CATSSRDRGREEQYF. DNA of the CDR3: TGTGCCACCAGTTCCCGGGACAGGGGGCGGGAAGAGCAGTACTTC.